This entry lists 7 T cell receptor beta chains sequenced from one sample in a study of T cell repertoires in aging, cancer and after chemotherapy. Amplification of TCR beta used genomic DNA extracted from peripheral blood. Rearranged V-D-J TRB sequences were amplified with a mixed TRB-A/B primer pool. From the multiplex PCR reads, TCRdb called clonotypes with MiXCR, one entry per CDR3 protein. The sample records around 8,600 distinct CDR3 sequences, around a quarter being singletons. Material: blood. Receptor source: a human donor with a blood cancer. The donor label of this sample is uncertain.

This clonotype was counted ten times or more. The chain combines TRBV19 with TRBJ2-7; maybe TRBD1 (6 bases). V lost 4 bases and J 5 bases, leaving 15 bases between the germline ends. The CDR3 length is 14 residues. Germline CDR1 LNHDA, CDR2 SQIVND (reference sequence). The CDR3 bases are TGTGCCAGTAGTAGAGGAACAGGGAACAACGAGCAGTACTTC. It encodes CASSRGTGNNEQYF.

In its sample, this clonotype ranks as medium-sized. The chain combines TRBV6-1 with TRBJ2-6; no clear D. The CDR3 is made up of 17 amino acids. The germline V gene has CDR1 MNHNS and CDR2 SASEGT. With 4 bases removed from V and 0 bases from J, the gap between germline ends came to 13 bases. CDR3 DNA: TGTGCCAGCAGTGTCGCTCATCTGAGCTCTGGGGCCAACGTCCTGACTTTC. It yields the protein CASSVAHLSSGANVLTF.

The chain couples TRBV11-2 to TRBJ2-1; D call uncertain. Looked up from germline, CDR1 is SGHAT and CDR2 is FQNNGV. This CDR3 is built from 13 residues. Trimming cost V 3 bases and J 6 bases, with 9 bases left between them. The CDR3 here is CASSFYVPNEQFF. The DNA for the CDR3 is TGTGCCAGCAGCTTTTACGTTCCCAATGAGCAGTTCTTC.

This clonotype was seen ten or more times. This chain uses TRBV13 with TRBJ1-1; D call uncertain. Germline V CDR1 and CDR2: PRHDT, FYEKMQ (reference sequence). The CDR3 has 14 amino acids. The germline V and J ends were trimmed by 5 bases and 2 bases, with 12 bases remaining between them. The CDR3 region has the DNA TGTGCCAGCAGCCATGCCCTGACCAACACTGAAGCTTTCTTT. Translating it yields CASSHALTNTEAFF.

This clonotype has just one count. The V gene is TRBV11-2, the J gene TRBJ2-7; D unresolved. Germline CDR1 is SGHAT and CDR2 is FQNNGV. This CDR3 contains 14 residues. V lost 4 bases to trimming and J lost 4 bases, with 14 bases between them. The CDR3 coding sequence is TGTGCCAGCAGCTCCCCCTATACCCCATACGAGCAGTACTTC. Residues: CASSSPYTPYEQYF.

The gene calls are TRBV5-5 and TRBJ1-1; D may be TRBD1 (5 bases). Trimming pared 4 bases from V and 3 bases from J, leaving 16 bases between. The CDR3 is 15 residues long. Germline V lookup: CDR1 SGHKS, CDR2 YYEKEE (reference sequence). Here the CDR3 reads CASSPHPGRDTEAFF. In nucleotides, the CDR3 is TGTGCCAGCAGCCCCCACCCAGGGAGAGACACTGAAGCTTTCTTT.

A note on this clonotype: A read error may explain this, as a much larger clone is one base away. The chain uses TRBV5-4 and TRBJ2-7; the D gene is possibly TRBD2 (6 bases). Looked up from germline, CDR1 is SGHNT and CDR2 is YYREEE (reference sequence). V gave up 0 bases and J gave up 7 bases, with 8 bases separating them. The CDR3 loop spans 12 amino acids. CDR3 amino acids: CASSLVGGEQYF. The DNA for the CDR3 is TGTGCCAGCAGCTTGGTTGGGGGGGAGCAGTACTTC.